The 2 T cell receptor beta chains given below trace back to one sample, sequenced in a study of cytomegalovirus exposure and HLA in healthy donors. Sequencing used immunoSEQ multiplex PCR; TCRdb keeps in-frame clones, though not all of them. The sample lists approximately 200,000 clones; around 88% were seen once. Material: PBMCs. The source is a woman younger than 35 in good health and CMV-seronegative.

The J gene is TRBJ2-3, the V gene TRBV6-6; TRBD1 aligns across 7 bases. Germline CDR1 MNHNY, CDR2 SVGAGI (reference sequence). J was trimmed by 0 bases and V by 10 bases; bases with no gene match: 10. CDR3 length: 15 amino acids. This CDR3 reads CATNLGQVSTDTQYF. The CDR3 DNA is TGTGCCACCAATTTAGGACAGGTGAGCACAGATACGCAGTATTTT.

V gene TRBV7-2 combines with J gene TRBJ2-1, with 8 bases aligning to TRBD1. With 5 bases clipped from V and 9 bases from J, the junction kept 9 bases outside the gene matches. CDR3 length: 14 amino acids. Germline CDR1 reads SGHTA; CDR2 reads FQGNSA. The DNA for the CDR3 is TGTGCCAGCAGCGCGCGGACAGGGCTAGGTGAGCAGTTCTTC. This gives the protein CASSARTGLGEQFF.